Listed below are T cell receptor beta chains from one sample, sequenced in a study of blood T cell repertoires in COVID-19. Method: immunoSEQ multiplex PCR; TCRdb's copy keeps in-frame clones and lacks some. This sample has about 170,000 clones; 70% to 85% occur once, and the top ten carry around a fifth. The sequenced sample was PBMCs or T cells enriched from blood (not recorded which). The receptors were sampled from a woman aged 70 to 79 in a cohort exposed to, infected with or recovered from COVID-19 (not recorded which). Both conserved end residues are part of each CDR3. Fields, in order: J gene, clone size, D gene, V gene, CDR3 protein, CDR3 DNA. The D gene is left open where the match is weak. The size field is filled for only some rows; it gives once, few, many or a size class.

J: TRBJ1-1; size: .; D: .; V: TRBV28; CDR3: CASSSPSEGTEAFF; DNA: TGTGCCAGCAGTTCTCCCTCAGAGGGCACTGAAGCTTTCTTT
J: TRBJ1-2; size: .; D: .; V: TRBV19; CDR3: CASSRARGQHVNYGYTF; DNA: TGTGCCAGTAGTAGGGCGAGAGGGCAGCACGTTAACTATGGCTACACCTTC
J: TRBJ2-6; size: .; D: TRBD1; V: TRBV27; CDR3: CASSSRDRAGANVLTF; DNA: TGTGCCAGCAGTAGCCGAGACAGGGCTGGGGCCAACGTCCTGACTTTC
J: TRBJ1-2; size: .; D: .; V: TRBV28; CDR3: CASSFDQGGHGYTF; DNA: TGTGCCAGCAGTTTCGATCAGGGTGGGCATGGCTACACCTTC
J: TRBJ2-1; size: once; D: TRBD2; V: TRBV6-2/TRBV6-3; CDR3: CASSYPSGAGYNEQFF; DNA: TGTGCCAGCAGTTACCCCAGCGGGGCGGGCTACAATGAGCAGTTCTTC
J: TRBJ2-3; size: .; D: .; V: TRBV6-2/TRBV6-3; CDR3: CASSYGVVKGVPPDTQYF; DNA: TGTGCCAGCAGTTATGGGGTTGTGAAGGGGGTCCCGCCAGATACGCAGTATTTT
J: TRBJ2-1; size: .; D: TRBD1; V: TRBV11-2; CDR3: CASSLRLGTGGGNEQFF; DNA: TGTGCCAGCAGCTTAAGGTTAGGGACAGGGGGCGGGAATGAGCAGTTCTTC
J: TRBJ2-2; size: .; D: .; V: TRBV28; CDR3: CASGRGAGWSTGELFF; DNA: TGTGCCAGCGGAAGGGGCGCAGGTTGGAGCACCGGGGAGCTGTTTTTT
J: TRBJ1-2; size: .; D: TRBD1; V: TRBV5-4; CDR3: CASSLGQGANYGYTF; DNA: TGTGCCAGCAGCTTGGGGCAGGGGGCTAACTATGGCTACACCTTC
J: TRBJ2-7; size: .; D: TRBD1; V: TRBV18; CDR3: CASSPAGTAYEQYF; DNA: TGTGCCAGCTCACCCGCCGGGACAGCCTACGAGCAGTACTTC
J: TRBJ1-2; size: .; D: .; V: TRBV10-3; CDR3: CAISESLPVASYNYGYTF; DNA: TGTGCCATCAGTGAGTCTCTTCCGGTAGCTTCCTATAACTATGGCTACACCTTC
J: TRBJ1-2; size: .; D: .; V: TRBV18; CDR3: CASSPNRDTSYGYTF; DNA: TGTGCCAGCTCACCAAACCGGGACACCTCCTATGGCTACACCTTC
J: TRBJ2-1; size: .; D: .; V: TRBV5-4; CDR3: CASSFTVANEQFF; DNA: TGTGCCAGCAGCTTCACAGTTGCCAATGAGCAGTTCTTC
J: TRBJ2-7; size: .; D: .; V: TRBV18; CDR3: CASSPSAYEQYF; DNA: TGTGCCAGCTCACCGTCCGCCTACGAGCAGTACTTC
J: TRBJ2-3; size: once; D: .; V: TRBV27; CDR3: CASSFPLLSTDTQYF; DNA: TGTGCCAGCAGTTTCCCTCTTCTTTCTACAGATACGCAGTATTTT
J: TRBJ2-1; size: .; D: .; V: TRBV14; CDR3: CASSQDLYNEQFF; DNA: TGTGCCAGCAGCCAAGATCTTTACAATGAGCAGTTCTTC
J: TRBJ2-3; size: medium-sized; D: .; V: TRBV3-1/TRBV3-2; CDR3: CASSQDPYGAALTDTQYF; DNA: TGTGCCAGCAGCCAAGATCCTTATGGGGCCGCCCTTACAGATACGCAGTATTTT
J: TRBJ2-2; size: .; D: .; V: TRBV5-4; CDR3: CASSADRQNTGELFF; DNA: TGTGCCAGCAGCGCCGACAGGCAGAACACCGGGGAGCTGTTTTTT
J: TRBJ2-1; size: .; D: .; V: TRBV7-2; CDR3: CASSLSTGRAYNEQFF; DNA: TGTGCCAGCAGCCTAAGTACAGGGAGGGCCTACAATGAGCAGTTCTTC
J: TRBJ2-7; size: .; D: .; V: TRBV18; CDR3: CASSPGSSYEQYF; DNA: TGTGCCAGCTCACCAGGTAGCTCCTACGAGCAGTACTTC
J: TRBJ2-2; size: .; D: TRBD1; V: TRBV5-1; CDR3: CASSGKQGSMIGTGELFF; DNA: TGCGCCAGCAGCGGCAAACAGGGGTCCATGATCGGCACCGGGGAGCTGTTTTTT
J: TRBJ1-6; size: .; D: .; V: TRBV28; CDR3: CASSSTGDSYNSPLHF; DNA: TGTGCCAGCAGTTCGACAGGCGACTCCTATAATTCACCCCTCCACTTT
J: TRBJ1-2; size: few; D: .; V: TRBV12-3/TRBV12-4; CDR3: CASRPLQGRGYTF; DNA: TGTGCCAGCAGACCTCTACAGGGACGTGGCTACACCTTC
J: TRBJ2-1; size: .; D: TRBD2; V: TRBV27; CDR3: CASSYGRAGYEQFF; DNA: TGTGCCAGCAGTTACGGGAGGGCCGGCTATGAGCAGTTCTTC
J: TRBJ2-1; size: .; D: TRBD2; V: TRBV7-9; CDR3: CASGGGDVRPYNEQFF; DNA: TGTGCCAGCGGGGGGGGTGACGTACGCCCCTACAATGAGCAGTTCTTC
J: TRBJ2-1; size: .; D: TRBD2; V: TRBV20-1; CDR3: CSASSVAGVNEQFF; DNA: TGCAGTGCTAGTTCGGTAGCGGGAGTCAATGAGCAGTTCTTC
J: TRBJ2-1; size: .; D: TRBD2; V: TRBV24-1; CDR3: CATSDQTSGSFGEQFF; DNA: TGTGCCACCAGTGATCAAACTAGCGGGAGTTTCGGTGAGCAGTTCTTC
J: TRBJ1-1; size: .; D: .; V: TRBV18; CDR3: CASSPGRQQLNTEAFF; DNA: TGTGCCAGCTCACCGGGGCGGCAGCAGCTGAACACTGAAGCTTTCTTT
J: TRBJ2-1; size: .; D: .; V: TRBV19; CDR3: CASSIGQNNEQFF; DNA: TGTGCCAGTAGTATTGGGCAGAACAATGAGCAGTTCTTC
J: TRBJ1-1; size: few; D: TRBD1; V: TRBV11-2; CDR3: CASSLARTGVGWTEAFF; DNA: TGTGCCAGCAGCTTAGCTCGAACAGGGGTGGGATGGACTGAAGCTTTCTTT
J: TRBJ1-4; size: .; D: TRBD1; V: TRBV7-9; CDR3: CASSLDRGHEKLFF; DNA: TGTGCCAGCAGCTTAGACAGGGGGCACGAAAAACTGTTTTTT